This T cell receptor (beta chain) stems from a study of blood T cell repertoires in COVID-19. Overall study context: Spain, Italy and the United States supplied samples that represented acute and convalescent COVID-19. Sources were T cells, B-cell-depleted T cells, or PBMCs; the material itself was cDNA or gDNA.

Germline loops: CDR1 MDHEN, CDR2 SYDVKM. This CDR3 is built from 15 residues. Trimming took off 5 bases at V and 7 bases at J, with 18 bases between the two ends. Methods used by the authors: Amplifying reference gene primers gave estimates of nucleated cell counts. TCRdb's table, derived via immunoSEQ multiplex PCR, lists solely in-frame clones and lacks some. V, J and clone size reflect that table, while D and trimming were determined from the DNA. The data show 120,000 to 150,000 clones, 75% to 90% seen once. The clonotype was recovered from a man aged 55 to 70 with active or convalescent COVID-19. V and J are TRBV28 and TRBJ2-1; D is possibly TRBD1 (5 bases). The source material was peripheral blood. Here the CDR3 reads CASSTVGRVPNEQFF. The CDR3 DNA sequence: TGTGCCAGCAGTACCGTCGGCAGGGTCCCGAATGAGCAGTTCTTC.